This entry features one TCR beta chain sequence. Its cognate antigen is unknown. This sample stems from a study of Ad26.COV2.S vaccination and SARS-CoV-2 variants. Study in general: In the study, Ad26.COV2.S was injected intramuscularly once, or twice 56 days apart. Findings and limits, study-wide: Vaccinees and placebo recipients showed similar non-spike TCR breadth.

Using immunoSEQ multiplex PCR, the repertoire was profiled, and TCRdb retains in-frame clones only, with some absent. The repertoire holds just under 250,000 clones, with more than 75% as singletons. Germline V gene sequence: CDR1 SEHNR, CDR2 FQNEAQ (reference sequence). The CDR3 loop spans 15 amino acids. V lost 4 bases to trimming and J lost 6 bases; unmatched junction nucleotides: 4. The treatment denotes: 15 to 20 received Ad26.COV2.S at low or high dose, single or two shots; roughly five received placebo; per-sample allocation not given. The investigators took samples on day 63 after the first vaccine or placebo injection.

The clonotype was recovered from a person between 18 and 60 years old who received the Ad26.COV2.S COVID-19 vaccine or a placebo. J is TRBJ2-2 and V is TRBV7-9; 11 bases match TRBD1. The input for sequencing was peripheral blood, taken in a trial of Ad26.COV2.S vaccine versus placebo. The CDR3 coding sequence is TGTGCCAGCAGCTGGACAGGGGGCTCATCCGGGGAGCTGTTTTTT. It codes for CASSWTGGSSGELFF.